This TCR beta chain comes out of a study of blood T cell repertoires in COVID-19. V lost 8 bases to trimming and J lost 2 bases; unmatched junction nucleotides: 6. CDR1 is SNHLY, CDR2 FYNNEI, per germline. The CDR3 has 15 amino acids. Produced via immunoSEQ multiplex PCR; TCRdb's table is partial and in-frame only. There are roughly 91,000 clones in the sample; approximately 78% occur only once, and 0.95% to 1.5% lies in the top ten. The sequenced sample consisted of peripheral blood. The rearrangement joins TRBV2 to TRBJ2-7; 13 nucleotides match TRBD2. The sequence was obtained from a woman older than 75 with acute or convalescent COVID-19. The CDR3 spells CASSRTSGGAYEQYF. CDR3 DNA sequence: TGTGCCAGCTCCCGCACTAGCGGGGGGGCCTACGAGCAGTACTTC.